The 26 T cell receptor beta chains below all came from one sample that was sequenced in a study of T-cell reconstitution after alpha-beta-depleted transplantation in children. Preparation of the TCRbeta library involved a method that used unique molecular identifiers. TCRdb independently ran MiXCR on the PCR reads; one entry per CDR3 protein. The data hold about 980,000 distinct CDR3 sequences, with roughly 31% observed a single time. The sample in question was PBMCs, mostly from graft donor cells, obtained 360 days after TCRalphabeta/CD19-depleted stem cell transplant. The receptors here all came from a boy in the first two years of life who had a stem cell transplant for SCID, so the T cells may come from the graft donor.

In nucleotides, the CDR3 is TGTGCCAGCAGCATAGGGTCTAGCGGGGAGAGCTCCTACAATGAGCAGTTCTTC. Translation: CASSIGSSGESSYNEQFF. The chain carries TRBV11-1 and TRBJ2-1, with TRBD2 identical over 9 bases. Germline V gene sequence: CDR1 SGHAT, CDR2 FQDESV (reference sequence). After removal of 5 bases from V and 0 bases from J, the junction contained 11 bases not matched to a gene. This CDR3 contains 18 residues.

This rearrangement joins TRBV12-3 or TRBV12-4 to TRBJ2-7; 7 bases are shared with TRBD1. CDR3 length equals 14 residues. Trimming took 6 bases from V and 3 from J; bases not matched to a gene: 8. The CDR3 region has the DNA TGTGCCAGCAGGCCAGGGGGTCCCCTCTACGAGCAGTACTTC. Translation gives CASRPGGPLYEQYF.

This clonotype was counted only a few times. This sequence joins TRBV29-1 and TRBJ1-2, with 8 positions matching TRBD1. The junction had 7 bases not matched to a gene; V was cut back by 3 bases and J by 4 bases. The CDR3 loop spans 14 amino acids. The V gene's germline CDR1 is SQVTM and CDR2 ANQGSEA. The DNA of the CDR3 is TGCAGCGTTGAGGTGCGACAGGGGACCTATGGCTACACCTTC. Translation: CSVEVRQGTYGYTF.

The chain employs TRBV6-1 and TRBJ2-3; D may be TRBD1 (5 bases). The V and J ends lost 7 bases and 2 bases respectively, with 19 bases between them. The CDR3 is 16 residues long. The germline V gene encodes CDR1 MNHNS and CDR2 SASEGT. The CDR3 DNA follows: TGTGCCAGCACCAAGGACACCAGGGTCGCCACAGATACGCAGTATTTT. It translates to CASTKDTRVATDTQYF.

This clonotype occurred a few times. The DNA of the CDR3 is TGTGCCTGGAAACGCAGGGGGCAAGGAGATACGCAGTATTTT. Protein sequence: CAWKRRGQGDTQYF. This sequence joins TRBV30 and TRBJ2-3; 8 nucleotides align to TRBD1. This CDR3 spans 14 amino acids. The J segment lost 5 bases and the V segment lost 4 bases, leaving 8 bases of the junction unmatched. Germline CDR1 GTSNPN, CDR2 SVGIG (reference sequence).

This clonotype was counted only a few times. The V gene is TRBV20-1, the J gene TRBJ1-2; TRBD1 might be the D (5 bases). The germline CDR1 and CDR2 sequences are DFQATT and SNEGSKA (reference sequence). Trimming left V 4 bases short and J 4 bases short, with 10 bases between. The CDR3 extends over 12 amino acids. The DNA for the CDR3 is TGCAGTGCTACCCCCGGGGGCTATGGCTACACCTTC. Translating it yields CSATPGGYGYTF.

The CDR3 sequence is CASSITGRRRPYTDTQYF. The CDR3 DNA reads TGTGCCAGCAGTATAACAGGGCGAAGACGACCCTACACAGATACGCAGTATTTT. This chain links TRBV28 with TRBJ2-3, with a tentative D call TRBD1 (6 bases). The CDR3 extends over 18 amino acids. Germline CDR1 is MDHEN and CDR2 is SYDVKM. Trimming took off 5 bases at V and 2 bases at J, with 23 bases between the two ends. Full variable domain (remainder filled in from reference TRBV28 and TRBJ2-3): DVKVTQSSRYLVKRTGEKVFLECVQDMDHENMFWYRQDPGLGLRLIYFSYDVKMKEKGDIPEGYSVSREKKERFSLILESASTNQTSMYLCASSITGRRRPYTDTQYFGPGTRLTVL.

Ten or more counts support this clonotype. The rearrangement uses TRBV10-3 and TRBJ2-3; 13 bases line up with TRBD2. The ends lost 3 bases at V and 4 bases at J; junction bases unmatched: 4. Per germline, CDR1 ENHRY and CDR2 SYGVKD. CDR3 size: 16 residues. This CDR3 is CAISESGLAGPDTQYF. In DNA, the CDR3 is TGTGCCATCAGTGAATCGGGACTAGCGGGACCAGATACGCAGTATTTT.

The chain uses TRBV12-3 or TRBV12-4 and TRBJ2-1; 9 nucleotides agree with TRBD2. The CDR3 runs to 17 residues. The J segment lost 8 bases and the V segment lost 4 bases, leaving 15 bases of the junction unmatched. The CDR3 sequence: CASSSSPVRGGRDEQFF. For the CDR3, the DNA is TGTGCCAGCAGTTCTAGCCCCGTGCGGGGGGGCCGCGATGAGCAGTTCTTC.

The rearrangement uses TRBV4-2 and TRBJ1-2, with 7 bases identical to TRBD1. The CDR3 runs to 15 residues. V lost 0 bases to trimming and J lost 2 bases; unmatched junction nucleotides: 3. Germline-derived CDR1 and CDR2 are LGHNA and YNFKEQ. CDR3 coding DNA: TGTGCCAGCAGCCAAGATGGGACAGCCAACTATGGCTACACCTTC. Translation gives CASSQDGTANYGYTF.

The V call is TRBV5-1, the J call TRBJ2-3; 9 bases line up with TRBD2. The CDR3 is 16 amino acids. The V segment lost 1 base and the J segment 0 bases; nucleotides outside the gene matches: 3. Germline loops: CDR1 SGHRS, CDR2 YFSETQ. CDR3 loop: CASSLTSGYSTDTQYF. CDR3 coding DNA: TGCGCCAGCAGCTTGACTAGCGGGTATAGCACAGATACGCAGTATTTT. Using reference TRBV5-1 and TRBJ2-3 for the parts outside the CDR3, the full variable domain is KAGVTQTPRYLIKTRGQQVTLSCSPISGHRSVSWYQQTPGQGLQFLFEYFSETQRNKGNFPGRFSGRQFSNSRSEMNVSTLELGDSALYLCASSLTSGYSTDTQYFGPGTRLTVL.

This clonotype has only a few counts. The chain is built from TRBV28 and TRBJ1-1; 9 nucleotides line up with TRBD1. V was clipped by 8 bases and J by 4 bases; unmatched bases: 11. This CDR3 spans 15 amino acids. From germline, CDR1 is MDHEN and CDR2 SYDVKM. CDR3 nucleotides: TGTGCCAGCGCCTCTTTGGGACAGGGAGGCACTGAAGCTTTCTTT. Residues: CASASLGQGGTEAFF.

V and J are TRBV20-1 and TRBJ2-3; D unclear. V lost 5 bases to trimming and J lost 2 bases, with 11 bases between them. The germline V gene has CDR1 DFQATT and CDR2 SNEGSKA (reference sequence). CDR3 length: 13 residues. CDR3 DNA: TGCAGTGCTGGCCTGGAGACCACAGATACGCAGTATTTT. It codes for CSAGLETTDTQYF.

This clonotype was observed a few times. The chain has TRBV10-3 and TRBJ2-1; D remains unclear. Germline lookup yields CDR1 ENHRY and CDR2 SYGVKD. V was clipped by 4 bases and J by 5 bases, with 9 bases between them. The CDR3 is made up of 13 amino acids. CDR3 residues: CAISVSANNEQFF. The CDR3 DNA reads TGTGCCATCAGTGTATCGGCCAACAATGAGCAGTTCTTC.

The genes are TRBV5-1 and TRBJ2-1; unclear D gene. This CDR3 spans 16 amino acids. Trimming took off 4 bases at V and 5 bases at J, with 19 bases between the two ends. Germline lookup yields CDR1 SGHRS and CDR2 YFSETQ. The CDR3 here is CASSLSGGLRNNEQFF. The CDR3 region has the DNA TGCGCCAGCAGCCTATCCGGTGGCCTGAGAAACAATGAGCAGTTCTTC.

J is TRBJ2-7 and V is TRBV21-1; the table gives TRBD2 as D, unverified against the DNA. TRBV21-1 is given as a pseudogene. CDR3 length: 14 residues. The CDR3 coding sequence is TGTGCCAGCAGCAAAGGTCCCAGGGCGGGAGAGCAGTACTTC. Translated: CASSKGPRAGEQYF.

The chain employs TRBV9 and TRBJ1-2; D remains ambiguous. The CDR3 has 12 residues. Trimming pared 3 bases from V and 2 bases from J, leaving 5 bases between. Germline lookup yields CDR1 SGDLS and CDR2 YYNGEE. The CDR3 nucleotides read TGTGCCAGCAGCGACCCAAACTATGGCTACACCTTC. Protein: CASSDPNYGYTF.

V and J are TRBV29-1 and TRBJ2-5, with D possibly being TRBD1 or TRBD2 (5 bases each). Germline CDR1 is SQVTM and CDR2 is ANQGSEA. V lost 6 bases to trimming and J lost 5 bases, with 19 bases between them. CDR3 length: 14 amino acids. DNA of the CDR3: TGCAGCGTACGCCGTGGGGGTCTCGGGGAGACCCAGTACTTC. Translated: CSVRRGGLGETQYF.

This clonotype appeared a few times. CDR3: CASSQGPGTGLTEAFF. The CDR3, as DNA: TGCGCCAGCAGCCAAGGTCCCGGGACAGGCCTCACGGAAGCTTTCTTT. The chain links TRBV4-1 to TRBJ1-1; the match to TRBD1 covers 8 bases. The V gene's germline CDR1 is MGHRA and CDR2 YSYEKL. Trimming took 1 base from V and 8 from J; bases not matched to a gene: 12. The CDR3 has 16 residues.

The CDR3 DNA reads TGTGCCAGCAGCCAAGTCAGGACCGTCGGTGAAGCTTTCTTT. Amino acid sequence: CASSQVRTVGEAFF. The chain recombines TRBV4-2 with TRBJ1-1; D is unclear. Per germline, CDR1 LGHNA and CDR2 YNFKEQ. V dropped 1 base and J dropped 7 bases, with 13 bases sitting between them. There are 14 residues in the CDR3.

The J gene is TRBJ2-1, the V gene TRBV10-3; D may match TRBD1 or TRBD2 (7 bases each). This CDR3 is built from 15 residues. With 7 bases removed from V and 8 bases from J, the gap between germline ends came to 21 bases. Germline V lookup: CDR1 ENHRY, CDR2 SYGVKD. CDR3 amino acids: CAIKGAQGGNDEQFF. The CDR3 region has the DNA TGTGCCATCAAGGGGGCGCAGGGAGGGAACGATGAGCAGTTCTTC.

This clonotype turned up a few times. V usage is TRBV12-3 or TRBV12-4 and J usage is TRBJ2-3, with D possibly matching TRBD2 (6 bases). The germline V and J ends were trimmed by 1 base and 4 bases, with 12 bases remaining between them. The CDR3 totals 15 residues. CDR3 amino acids: CASSLGGVRADTQYF. The CDR3 DNA follows: TGTGCCAGCAGTTTAGGGGGGGTCAGGGCAGATACGCAGTATTTT.

The chain has TRBV20-1 and TRBJ2-3, with a tentative D call TRBD2 (7 bases). The germline V gene has CDR1 DFQATT and CDR2 SNEGSKA (reference sequence). The CDR3 spans 15 residues. V gave up 3 bases and J gave up 3 bases, with 16 bases separating them. The CDR3 sequence: CSASLGGANTDTQYF. CDR3 DNA sequence: TGCAGTGCTAGTTTAGGGGGGGCCAATACAGATACGCAGTATTTT.

This clonotype was counted a few times. This chain connects TRBV4-3 to TRBJ2-3, with TRBD2 matching 10 bases. The V gene end was trimmed by 3 bases and the J gene end by 6 bases; junction bases not matched to a gene: 6. CDR3 size: 15 residues. CDR1 and CDR2 from the germline V gene are LGHNA and YSLEER. The CDR3 sequence is CASSHLAGAGDTQYF. The CDR3 bases are TGCGCCAGCAGCCATCTAGCGGGAGCCGGGGATACGCAGTATTTT.

This clonotype appeared many times. This chain links TRBV29-1 with TRBJ2-2, with D uncertain. CDR1 is SQVTM, CDR2 ANQGSEA, per germline. V shed 4 bases and J shed 4 bases, with 7 bases lying between them. This CDR3 is 12 amino acids long. The chain's CDR3 is CSVVDPTGELFF. Written as DNA, the CDR3 is TGCAGCGTTGTAGACCCCACCGGGGAGCTGTTTTTT.

This clonotype showed up just a few times. This likely reflects a read error, since a far larger clone is one base away. This chain connects TRBV7-9 to TRBJ2-5; D not resolved. V lost 2 bases to trimming and J lost 4 bases, with 2 bases between them. This CDR3 spans 11 amino acids. CDR1 is SEHNR, CDR2 FQNEAQ, per germline (reference sequence). CDR3 protein: CASSLPETQYF. The CDR3 coding sequence is TGTGCCAGCAGCTTACCAGAGACCCAGTACTTC. The entire variable domain, with the rest obtained from reference TRBV7-9 and TRBJ2-5, is as follows: DTGVSQNPRHKITKRGQNVTFRCDPISEHNRLYWYRQTLGQGPEFLTYFQNEAQLEKSRLLSDRFSAERPKGSFSTLEIQRTEQGDSAMYLCASSLPETQYFGPGTRLLVL.